This T cell receptor (beta chain) is drawn from a study of blood T cell repertoires in COVID-19. Study-wide background: Spain, Italy and the United States supplied samples that represented acute and convalescent COVID-19.

Seattle's enrolled individuals joined amid active infection and were then monitored longitudinally. Data came from immunoSEQ multiplex PCR; TCRdb stores just in-frame clones and leaves some out. The data contain fewer than 300,000 clones, roughly nine tenths of them singletons. Germline CDR1 and CDR2: SGHRS and YFSETQ. There are 14 residues in the CDR3. V lost 2 bases and J lost 10; bases outside the gene matches: 10. Sample: peripheral blood. The chain uses TRBV5-1 and TRBJ1-1; 8 bases match TRBD1. This receptor was obtained from a woman in her thirties with COVID-19, enrolled during active disease. The CDR3 bases are TGCGCCAGCAGCTTTGGCACACAGGGGGTGGGAGCTTTCTTT. It is translated as CASSFGTQGVGAFF.